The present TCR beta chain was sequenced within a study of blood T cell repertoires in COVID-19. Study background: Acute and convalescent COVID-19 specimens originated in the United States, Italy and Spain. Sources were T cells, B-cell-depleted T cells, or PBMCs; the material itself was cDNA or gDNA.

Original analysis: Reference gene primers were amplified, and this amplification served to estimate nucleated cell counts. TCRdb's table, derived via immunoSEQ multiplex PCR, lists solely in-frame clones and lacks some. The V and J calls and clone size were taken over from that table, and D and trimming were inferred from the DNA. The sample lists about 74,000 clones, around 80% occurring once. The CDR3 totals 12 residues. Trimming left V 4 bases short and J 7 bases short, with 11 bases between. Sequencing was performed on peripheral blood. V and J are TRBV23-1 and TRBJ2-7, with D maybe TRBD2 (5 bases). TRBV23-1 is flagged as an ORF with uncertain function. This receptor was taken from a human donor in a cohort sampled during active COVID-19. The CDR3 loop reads CASSPEVREQYF. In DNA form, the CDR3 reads TGCGCCAGCAGTCCGGAGGTGCGGGAGCAGTACTTC.